This entry is about one TCR beta chain. Antigen unknown. Germline V gene data show CDR1 as SGHRS and CDR2 as YFSETQ. This CDR3 has 16 residues. With V trimmed by 4 bases and J by 2 bases, 11 bases remained unmatched. The data originate from a study of PD-L1 blockade in urothelial cancer. In the study overall: Atezolizumab therapy began for patients in the mid-2010s, dosed at 1,200 mg intravenously every 3 weeks. Patients with male sex and bladder-origin urothelial cancer accounted for about 85% of the roughly 29 enrolled. There were a median of roughly 1,400 T cells in the tumor samples. Study outcomes and limitations: A single FFPE tumor sample per patient was used, not taken right before treatment.

Sequencing used immunoSEQ multiplex PCR; TCRdb keeps in-frame clones, though not all of them. This table has just over 35,000 clones, about a third appearing once. The sample consisted of tumor tissue, taken before atezolizumab (anti-PD-L1) treatment. This rearrangement joins TRBV5-1 to TRBJ2-7, with 8 positions matching TRBD1. The sequence derives from a man in his sixties with urothelial cancer. The CDR3 region is CASSLGAGGVPYEQYF. The CDR3 DNA reads TGCGCCAGCAGCCTGGGAGCAGGGGGCGTCCCCTACGAGCAGTACTTC.